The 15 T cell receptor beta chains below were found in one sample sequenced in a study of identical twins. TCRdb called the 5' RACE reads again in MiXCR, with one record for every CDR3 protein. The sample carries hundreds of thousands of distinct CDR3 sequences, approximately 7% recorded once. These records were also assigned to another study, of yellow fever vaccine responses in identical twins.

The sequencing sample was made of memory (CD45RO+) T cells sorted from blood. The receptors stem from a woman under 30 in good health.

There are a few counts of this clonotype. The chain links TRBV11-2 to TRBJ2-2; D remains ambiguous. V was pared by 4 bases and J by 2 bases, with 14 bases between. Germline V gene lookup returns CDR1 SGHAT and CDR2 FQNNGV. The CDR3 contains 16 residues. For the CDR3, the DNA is TGTGCCAGCAGCTCCCCCACCAGGATAAACACCGGGGAGCTGTTTTTT. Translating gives CASSSPTRINTGELFF.

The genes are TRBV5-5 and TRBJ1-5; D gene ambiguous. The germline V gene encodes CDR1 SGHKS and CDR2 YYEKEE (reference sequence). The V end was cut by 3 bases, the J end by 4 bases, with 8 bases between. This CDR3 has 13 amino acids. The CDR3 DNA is TGTGCCAGCAGCTGGGGTCCAAATCAGCCCCAGCATTTT. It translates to CASSWGPNQPQHF.

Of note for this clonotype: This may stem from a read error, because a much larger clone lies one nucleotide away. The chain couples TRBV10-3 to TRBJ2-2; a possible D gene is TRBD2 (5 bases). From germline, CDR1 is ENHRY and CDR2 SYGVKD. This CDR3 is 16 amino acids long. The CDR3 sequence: CANSESVAINTGELFF. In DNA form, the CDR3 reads TGTGCCAACAGTGAGTCCGTAGCGATAAACACCGGGGAGCTGTTTTTT.

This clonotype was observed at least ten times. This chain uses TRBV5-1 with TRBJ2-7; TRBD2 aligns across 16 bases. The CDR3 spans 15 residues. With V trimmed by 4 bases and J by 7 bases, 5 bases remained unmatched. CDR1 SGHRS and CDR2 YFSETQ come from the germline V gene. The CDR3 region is CASSLGTSGRDEQYF. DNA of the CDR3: TGCGCCAGCAGCCTGGGGACTAGCGGGAGGGATGAGCAGTACTTC.

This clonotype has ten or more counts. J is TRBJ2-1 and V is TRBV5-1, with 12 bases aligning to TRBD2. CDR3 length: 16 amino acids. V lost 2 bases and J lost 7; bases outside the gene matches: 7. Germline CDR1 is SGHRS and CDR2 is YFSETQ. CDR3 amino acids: CASSFLLAGGRNEQFF. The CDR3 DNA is TGCGCCAGCAGCTTCCTACTAGCGGGGGGTCGAAATGAGCAGTTCTTC.

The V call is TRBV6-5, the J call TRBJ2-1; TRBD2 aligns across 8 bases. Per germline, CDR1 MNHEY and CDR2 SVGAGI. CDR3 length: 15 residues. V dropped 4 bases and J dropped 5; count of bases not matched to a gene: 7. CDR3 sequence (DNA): TGTGCCAGCAGTTCGCCGGGGGGGCCCAACAATGAGCAGTTCTTC. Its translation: CASSSPGGPNNEQFF.

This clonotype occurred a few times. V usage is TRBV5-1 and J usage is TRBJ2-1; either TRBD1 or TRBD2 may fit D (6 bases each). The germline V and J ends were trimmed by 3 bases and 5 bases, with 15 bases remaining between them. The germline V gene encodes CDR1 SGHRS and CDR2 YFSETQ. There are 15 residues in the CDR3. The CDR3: CASSSGGTLNNEQFF. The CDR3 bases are TGCGCCAGCAGCTCCGGGGGCACCTTGAACAATGAGCAGTTCTTC.

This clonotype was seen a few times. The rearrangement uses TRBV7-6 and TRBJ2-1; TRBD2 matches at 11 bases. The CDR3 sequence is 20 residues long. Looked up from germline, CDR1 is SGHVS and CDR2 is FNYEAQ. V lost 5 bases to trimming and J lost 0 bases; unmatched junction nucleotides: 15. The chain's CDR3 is CASSLRGPTSGVSSYNEQFF. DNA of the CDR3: TGTGCCAGCAGCCTCCGAGGCCCGACTAGCGGGGTGAGCTCCTACAATGAGCAGTTCTTC.

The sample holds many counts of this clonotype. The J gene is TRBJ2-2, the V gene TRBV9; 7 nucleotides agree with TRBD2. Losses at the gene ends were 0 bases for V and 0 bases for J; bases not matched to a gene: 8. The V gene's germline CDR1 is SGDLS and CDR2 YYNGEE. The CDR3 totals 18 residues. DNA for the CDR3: TGTGCCAGCAGCGTAGGAGGCGGAGCGGGACCGAACACCGGGGAGCTGTTTTTT. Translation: CASSVGGGAGPNTGELFF.

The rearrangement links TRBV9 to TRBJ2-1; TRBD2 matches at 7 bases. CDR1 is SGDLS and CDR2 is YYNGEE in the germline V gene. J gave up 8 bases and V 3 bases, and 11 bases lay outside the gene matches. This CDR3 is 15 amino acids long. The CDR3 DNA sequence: TGTGCCAGCAGCGGAAGGACTAGGGCAAGGGATGAGCAGTTCTTC. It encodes CASSGRTRARDEQFF.

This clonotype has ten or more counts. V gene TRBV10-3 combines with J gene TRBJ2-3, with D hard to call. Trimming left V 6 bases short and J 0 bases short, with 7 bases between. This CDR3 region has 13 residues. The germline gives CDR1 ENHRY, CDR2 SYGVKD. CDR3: CAIRETSTDTQYF. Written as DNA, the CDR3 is TGTGCCATCAGGGAGACTAGCACAGATACGCAGTATTTT.

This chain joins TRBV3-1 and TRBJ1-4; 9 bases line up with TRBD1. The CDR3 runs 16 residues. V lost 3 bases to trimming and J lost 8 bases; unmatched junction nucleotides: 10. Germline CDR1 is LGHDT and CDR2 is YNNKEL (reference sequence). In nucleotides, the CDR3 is TGTGCCAGCAGCCAGGAAACAGGGGGCGTCGGGGAAAAACTGTTTTTT. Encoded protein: CASSQETGGVGEKLFF.

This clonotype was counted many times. The CDR3 coding sequence is TGTGCCAGCAGACCCGGACAGGGACGCACAGATACGCAGTATTTT. Residues: CASRPGQGRTDTQYF. This chain connects TRBV28 to TRBJ2-3; TRBD1 matches 8 bases. This CDR3 spans 15 amino acids. V dropped 6 bases and J dropped 1; count of bases not matched to a gene: 6. Germline values: CDR1 MDHEN, CDR2 SYDVKM.

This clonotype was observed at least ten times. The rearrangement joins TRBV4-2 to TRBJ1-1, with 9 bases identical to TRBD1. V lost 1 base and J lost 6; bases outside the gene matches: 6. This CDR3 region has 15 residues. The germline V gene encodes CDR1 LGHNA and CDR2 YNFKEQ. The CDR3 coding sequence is TGTGCCAGCAGCCAAGGTCAACAGGGGGCCTCTGAAGCTTTCTTT. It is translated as CASSQGQQGASEAFF.

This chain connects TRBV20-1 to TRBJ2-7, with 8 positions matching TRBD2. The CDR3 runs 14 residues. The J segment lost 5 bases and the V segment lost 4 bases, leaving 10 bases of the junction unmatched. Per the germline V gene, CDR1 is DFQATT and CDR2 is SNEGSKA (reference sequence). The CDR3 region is CSATLLAGINEQYF. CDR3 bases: TGCAGTGCTACCCTGCTAGCGGGTATCAACGAGCAGTACTTC.